Below are 20 T cell receptor beta chains sequenced from a single sample in a study of T cells in Graves' hyperthyroidism and ophthalmopathy. Amplification of TCR beta CDR3 regions used RNA as the template. The study used the HTBI primer set for a first-round RT-PCR of the TCR CDR3. TCRdb reanalysed the multiplex PCR reads using MiXCR and keeps one entry per CDR3 protein. The sample contains about 680,000 distinct CDR3 sequences, roughly 32% of which appear only once. Material: blood. The receptors here all came from a woman between 35 and 50 years old with Graves' hyperthyroidism.

The chain combines TRBV7-2 with TRBJ2-5; 11 nucleotides match TRBD1. The trim removed 5 bases at V and 3 bases at J, leaving 8 bases unmatched. Per germline, CDR1 SGHTA and CDR2 FQGNSA. The CDR3 length is 16 residues. The CDR3 bases are TGTGCCAGCAGCGTTGGGACAGGGGGTCGGAAAGAGACCCAGTACTTC. Encoded protein: CASSVGTGGRKETQYF.

This clonotype was detected ten times or more. This rearrangement joins TRBV20-1 to TRBJ1-5; the match to TRBD1 covers 8 bases. CDR1 and CDR2 (germline): DFQATT, SNEGSKA (reference sequence). The CDR3 loop spans 13 amino acids. Trimming at V came to 4 bases and at J to 5 bases, leaving 4 bases not matched to a gene. As DNA, the CDR3 is TGCAGTGCTATAACAGGGGGGGATCAGCCCCAGCATTTT. Its translation: CSAITGGDQPQHF.

The chain uses TRBV29-1 and TRBJ2-5; the match to TRBD1 covers 9 bases. The CDR3 sequence is 14 residues long. CDR1 SQVTM and CDR2 ANQGSEA come from the germline V gene. The J segment lost 5 bases and the V segment lost 4 bases, leaving 8 bases of the junction unmatched. The CDR3 nucleotides are TGCAGCGTTGCCGACAGGGGGTGGATGGAGACCCAGTACTTC. Translation: CSVADRGWMETQYF. The variable domain in full, with the rest retrieved from reference TRBV29-1 and TRBJ2-5, is SAVISQKPSRDICQRGTSLTIQCQVDSQVTMMFWYRQQPGQSLTLIATANQGSEATYESGFVIDKFPISRPNLTFSTLTVSNMSPEDSSIYLCSVADRGWMETQYFGPGTRLLVL.

The V call is TRBV7-9, the J call TRBJ2-7; weak D call: TRBD1 (6 bases). The CDR3 loop spans 16 amino acids. Germline V gene sequence: CDR1 SEHNR, CDR2 FQNEAQ (reference sequence). The V and J ends lost 5 bases and 1 base respectively, with 18 bases between them. The CDR3, as DNA: TGTGCCAGCAGCAGAACCCCGGGACATTTATCCTACGAGCAGTACTTC. It codes for CASSRTPGHLSYEQYF.

V usage is TRBV7-6 and J usage is TRBJ1-2; no definite D call. Germline lookup yields CDR1 SGHVS and CDR2 FNYEAQ. This CDR3 is 10 amino acids long. The V end lost 7 bases, the J end lost 8 bases, and 8 bases lay between the germline ends. CDR3: CASTDGGYTF. Here the CDR3 DNA reads TGTGCCAGCACCGATGGGGGCTACACCTTC.

Concerning this clonotype: A much larger clone lies one base from this, so it may be a read error. The chain uses TRBV10-1 and TRBJ2-5; the D is unclear. Per the germline V gene, CDR1 is WNHNN and CDR2 is SYGVQD (reference sequence). This CDR3 comprises 13 residues. This CDR3 is CASSEPHQEAQYF. In nucleotides, the CDR3 is TGCGCCAGCAGTGAGCCCCATCAAGAGGCCCAGTACTTC.

This clonotype occurred a few times. The genes are TRBV12-5 and TRBJ1-1; TRBD1 matches at 8 bases. CDR1 is LGHNT, CDR2 FRNRAP, per germline. This CDR3 is built from 14 residues. After removal of 6 bases from V and 1 base from J, the junction contained 4 bases not matched to a gene. As DNA, the CDR3 is TGTGCTAGTGGGTCCGGACAGGGGAACACTGAAGCTTTCTTT. It encodes CASGSGQGNTEAFF.

This clonotype was found many times. The gene calls are TRBV7-2 and TRBJ1-5, with TRBD1 as a possible D gene (6 bases). The CDR3 extends over 14 amino acids. The V end was cut by 3 bases, the J end by 6 bases, with 12 bases between. The V gene's germline CDR1 is SGHTA and CDR2 FQGNSA. The CDR3 sequence: CASSFRGGIQPQHF. The CDR3 bases are TGTGCCAGCAGCTTTCGGGGGGGCATTCAGCCCCAGCATTTT.

CDR3 DNA sequence: TGTGCCAGCAGCTTAAGGGGGTCCAACGAGCAGTACTTC. Translating gives CASSLRGSNEQYF. The genes are TRBV7-2 and TRBJ2-7; perhaps TRBD1 as D (6 bases). Trimming shortened V by 2 bases and J by 5 bases, and 10 bases separated the two germline ends. Germline V gene sequence: CDR1 SGHTA, CDR2 FQGNSA. This CDR3 contains 13 residues.

This clonotype was seen a handful of times. This rearrangement joins TRBV6-5 to TRBJ1-1, with D possibly TRBD1 on 6 matching bases. Trimming cost V 6 bases and J 4 bases, with 18 bases left between them. CDR3 length: 15 residues. Germline V gene data show CDR1 as MNHEY and CDR2 as SVGAGI. Here the CDR3 reads CASSTKQGLGTEAFF. CDR3 sequence (DNA): TGTGCCAGCAGCACAAAACAGGGTCTGGGCACTGAAGCTTTCTTT.

This clonotype was detected many times. The J gene is TRBJ2-7, the V gene TRBV29-1, with 11 bases aligning to TRBD2. J lost 1 base, V lost 2 bases, and 4 bases had no gene match. The V gene's germline CDR1 is SQVTM and CDR2 ANQGSEA. This CDR3 comprises 15 residues. CDR3 DNA sequence: TGCAGCGTTGAAACTAGCGGGAGTAGGTCCTACGAGCAGTACTTC. It is translated as CSVETSGSRSYEQYF.

Of note for this clonotype: A much larger clone is a single base away; this may be a read error. The chain has TRBV7-9 and TRBJ2-5; D ambiguous. The germline V gene has CDR1 SEHNR and CDR2 FQNEAQ (reference sequence). The CDR3 is made up of 15 amino acids. Trimming removed 8 bases from V and 3 bases from J, with 19 bases in between. The CDR3 protein is CASGAQVTTEETQYF. The CDR3 DNA is TGTGCCAGCGGCGCCCAGGTGACGACGGAAGAGACCCAGTACTTC.

In this sample, this clonotype turned up many times. The chain links TRBV7-3 to TRBJ2-6; D is unclear. Trimming pared 0 bases from V and 2 bases from J, leaving 8 bases between. Per germline, CDR1 SGHTA and CDR2 FQGTGA. The CDR3 is 16 amino acids. The chain's CDR3 is CASSLTGDTGANVLTF. DNA for the CDR3: TGTGCCAGCAGCTTAACGGGCGATACTGGGGCCAACGTCCTGACTTTC.

V gene TRBV12-3 or TRBV12-4 combines with J gene TRBJ1-5; D is undetermined. Trimming took 4 bases from V and 4 from J, leaving 11 bases between them. The CDR3 is 14 residues long. CDR3 bases: TGTGCCAGCAGTTACGGAGTTTGGAATCAGCCCCAGCATTTT. Protein product: CASSYGVWNQPQHF.

The chain is built from TRBV19 and TRBJ2-5; TRBD2 matches 8 bases. The ends lost 4 bases at V and 2 bases at J; junction bases unmatched: 6. From germline, CDR1 is LNHDA and CDR2 SQIVND (reference sequence). The CDR3 runs to 15 residues. CDR3 nucleotide sequence: TGTGCCAGTAGTAGAGGACTAGCCTCACAAGAGACCCAGTACTTC. Residues: CASSRGLASQETQYF.

V is TRBV7-8 and J is TRBJ2-7; D might be TRBD2 (6 bases). V lost 3 bases, J lost 7 bases, and 13 bases lay in between. The length of the CDR3 is 13 residues. CDR1 and CDR2 (germline): SGHVS, FQNEAQ. Written as DNA, the CDR3 is TGTGCCAGCAGCTTGGGACTGCTTACGGAGCAGTACTTC. This codes for CASSLGLLTEQYF.

This clonotype has more than one count but fewer than ten. In DNA form, the CDR3 reads TGTGCCAGCAGTTATGAACTTACCGGGGAGCTGTTTTTT. Protein sequence: CASSYELTGELFF. The V and J genes are TRBV6-2 or TRBV6-3 and TRBJ2-2; D is unresolved. Trimming left V 3 bases short and J 5 bases short, with 7 bases between. The CDR3 totals 13 residues. Germline CDR1 MNHEY, CDR2 SVGEGT.

Ten or more counts support this clonotype. The V gene is TRBV24-1, the J gene TRBJ1-2, with D perhaps TRBD1 (5 bases). The CDR3 loop spans 13 amino acids. The germline CDR1 and CDR2 sequences are KGHDR and SFDVKD. Trimming took 5 bases from V and 4 from J, leaving 10 bases between them. The DNA for the CDR3 is TGTGCCACCAGTGCGGCAGGGACCTATGGCTACACCTTC. Its translation: CATSAAGTYGYTF.

The chain uses TRBV6-5 and TRBJ1-1; perhaps TRBD1 as D (6 bases). Germline V lookup: CDR1 MNHEY, CDR2 SVGAGI. The germline V and J ends were trimmed by 0 bases and 4 bases, with 12 bases remaining between them. CDR3 length equals 15 residues. This CDR3 reads CASSYSARGATEAFF. CDR3 DNA: TGTGCCAGCAGTTACTCGGCGCGGGGGGCCACTGAAGCTTTCTTT.

The CDR3 reads CASSGGPVDSPLHF. The CDR3 bases are TGTGCCAGCAGCGGGGGGCCCGTAGATTCACCCCTCCACTTT. The chain links TRBV7-3 to TRBJ1-6; TRBD1 is a possible D gene (6 bases). The CDR3 sequence is 14 residues long. V shed 5 bases and J shed 8 bases, with 13 bases lying between them. The germline V gene has CDR1 SGHTA and CDR2 FQGTGA.